A single T cell receptor beta chain is shown here with its context. It has no known antigen specificity. At one end, the junction sequence differs from germline, possibly due to a read error. Unstimulated Tregs (CD4+CD25+CD127-), CD4+ non-Tregs (CD4+CD25-), CD4 and CD8 cells were FACS-sorted from thawed PBMCs. Prior to Treg sorting, thawed PBMCs were rested overnight with approximately 210 IU/ml IL-2 at 37 degrees C. Blood from healthy controls was obtained either from healthy volunteers or as purchased buffy coats. Healthy control blood was processed by Ficoll density gradient to PBMCs and cryopreserved; patient PBMCs were collected before and after transplant. This sample is drawn from a study of Tregs in tolerant kidney transplant recipients (dated by TCRdb to between 2018 and 2021). As for the study more broadly: TCRbeta sequencing was used in the study to identify donor-specific regulatory T cells before combined kidney and bone marrow transplantation, and the identified cells were then tracked after transplant. TCRbeta repertoire sequencing was used in 3 healthy controls to compare several methods for expanding Tregs specific for an allogeneic donor. Broad study findings and their caveats: Because only a small number of patients were included, the study had limitations, and the results will need to be validated in larger populations as well as under other immunosuppression protocols. Expanding Tregs with activated donor B cells appeared to identify the most biologically relevant and donor-specific TCRbeta repertoire. Biological reproducibility was not examined directly, but technical replication error appeared to be minimal.

CDR1 SGHRS and CDR2 YFSETQ are derived from the germline V gene. The CDR3, cysteine through phenylalanine, is 13 amino acids long. Only the CDR3 part of the read is kept: 39 bases, read in frame from the first base. For TCRbeta CDR3 sequencing, genomic DNA from the sorted cells was extracted using the QIAGEN DNeasy Blood and Tissue Kit. High-throughput TCRbeta CDR3 sequencing was carried out commercially through immunoSEQ, with PCR amplification with bias correction and internal controls included. The published analysis was carried out like this. Unique productive TCRbeta sequences were defined by CDR3 nucleotide sequence when primers matched and otherwise by CDR3 amino acid sequence together with Vbeta and Jbeta genes. To correct sorting error, sequences shared between sorted populations at a frequency ratio of 2:1 or less were removed; the rest were assigned to the higher population. Donor-reactive sequences were defined as at least 5-fold expanded in CFSE-low cells versus unstimulated cells, with frequency of at least 0.01% in CFSE-low cells. Jensen-Shannon divergence calculated on the top 100 TCRbeta sequences ranked by frequency was used to measure repertoire divergence. When a sample had multiple sequencing runs, each run was corrected for sorting error separately and the runs were then pooled. In its TCRdb copy, this immuneACCESS table keeps in-frame sequences only and misses some clones. Where compared with another copy, unresolved V genes explain less than half of these, and the others have no known cause. V, J and clone size reflect that table, while D and trimming were determined from the DNA. This sample holds roughly 18,000 clones; 82% were observed only once. Together, the top ten hold about 2.5% of the sample.

The rearranged segments are TRBV5-1 and TRBJ1-1, with the D gene not confidently named. The sample comprised Tregs from blood. This clonotype was obtained from a human donor in good health. The CDR3 sequence is CASSLGRDTEAFF. The nucleotide sequence reads as follows: TGCGCCAGCAGCTTGGGTCGAGACACCGAAGCTTTCTTT.